These 13 T cell receptor beta chains were all obtained from the same sample, sequenced in a study of blood T cells in healthy people across ages. Sample-barcoded 5' priming and a J-beta primer mix drove a second PCR of roughly 7 to 11 cycles. Using its own MiXCR run on the 5' RACE reads, TCRdb lists one record per CDR3 protein. Of more than 900,000 distinct CDR3 sequences in the sample, 20% to 25% were seen once. The data also belong to a second study, concerning T cells of mothers and their children.

Sequencing was performed on blood. The receptor set was obtained from a girl aged 2-10 years in good health.

The genes are TRBV20-1 and TRBJ1-5; D gene ambiguous. Germline-derived CDR1 and CDR2 are DFQATT and SNEGSKA (reference sequence). V lost 6 bases, J lost 1 base, and 13 bases lay in between. The CDR3 is 14 amino acids. In DNA, the CDR3 is TGCAGTGCACAACGGACGGGAAGCAATCAGCCCCAGCATTTT. This encodes CSAQRTGSNQPQHF.

The chain recombines TRBV4-1 with TRBJ2-4; 12 bases map to TRBD2. This CDR3 spans 14 amino acids. The junction had 2 bases not matched to a gene; V was cut back by 5 bases and J by 6 bases. CDR1 is MGHRA, CDR2 YSYEKL, per germline. The CDR3 sequence: CASSILAGGNIQYF. DNA of the CDR3: TGCGCCAGCAGCATACTAGCGGGAGGAAACATTCAGTACTTC.

The chain combines TRBV6-5 with TRBJ2-2; no clear D gene. Germline assignment: CDR1 MNHEY and CDR2 SVGAGI. The CDR3 is 15 residues long. V was pared by 0 bases and J by 4 bases, with 9 bases between. The CDR3 DNA reads TGTGCCAGCAGTTACTCAGTTGGGGTCACCGGGGAGCTGTTTTTT. Translating gives CASSYSVGVTGELFF.

The chain links TRBV20-1 to TRBJ2-5; 8 bases agree with TRBD1. TRBJ2-7 explains the end of the DNA better; the J call may be wrong. The CDR3 runs 12 residues. Per germline, CDR1 DFQATT and CDR2 SNEGSKA (reference sequence). CDR3 DNA sequence: TGCAGTGCCCTCAGGGGGCTCTACGAGCAGTACTTC. Translated, it gives CSALRGLYEQYF.

This clonotype came up a few times. The chain uses TRBV28 and TRBJ2-7, with 8 bases fitting TRBD1. The CDR3 contains 14 residues. Trimming cost V 7 bases and J 2 bases; bases outside gene matches: 7. The germline CDR1 and CDR2 sequences are MDHEN and SYDVKM. The CDR3 DNA reads as TGTGCCAGCAAACGACAGGGGTTAACCTACGAGCAGTACTTC. It translates to CASKRQGLTYEQYF.

The genes are TRBV28 and TRBJ2-5, with 9 bases lining up with TRBD2. Trimming took 5 bases from V and 3 from J; bases not matched to a gene: 13. The CDR3 extends over 17 amino acids. Germline V gene data show CDR1 as MDHEN and CDR2 as SYDVKM. CDR3 amino acids: CASSPLAGLLTKETQYF. The DNA for the CDR3 is TGTGCCAGCAGTCCGCTAGCGGGATTATTAACAAAAGAGACCCAGTACTTC.

This clonotype was observed a handful of times. V is TRBV4-1 and J is TRBJ2-3, with D tentatively TRBD1 (5 bases). Trimming removed 4 bases at V and 0 bases at J, with 14 bases between. CDR3 length equals 16 residues. The germline V gene has CDR1 MGHRA and CDR2 YSYEKL. The CDR3, as DNA: TGCGCCAGCAGCCGCTTGACAGAGACAAGCACAGATACGCAGTATTTT. It yields the protein CASSRLTETSTDTQYF.

A word on this clonotype: Lacking the conserved final phenylalanine or tryptophan, this CDR3 likely reflects a read error. No DNA is shown, since the ends of the CDR3 on it are uncertain; the CDR3 is the one TCRdb lists. The genes are TRBV12-3 or TRBV12-4 and TRBJ2-5; the D call of TRBD2 is as the table states it, not checked on the DNA. Counting both end residues, the CDR3 totals 13 amino acids. The CDR3 loop is CASTLAGGPKEVL.

The V gene is TRBV19, the J gene TRBJ2-7; TRBD1 matches 7 bases. Trimming at V came to 8 bases and at J to 2 bases, leaving 9 bases not matched to a gene. The V gene's germline CDR1 is LNHDA and CDR2 SQIVND (reference sequence). The CDR3 loop spans 14 amino acids. The CDR3 is CASGDRDSPYEQYF. The CDR3 region has the DNA TGTGCCAGTGGAGACCGGGACAGTCCCTACGAGCAGTACTTC.

The J gene is TRBJ2-7, the V gene TRBV12-3 or TRBV12-4, with 9 bases that match TRBD2. The length of the CDR3 is 14 residues. With V trimmed by 7 bases and J by 3 bases, 7 bases remained unmatched. The CDR3 is CASNKNSGSYEQYF. The CDR3 bases are TGTGCCAGCAACAAAAATAGCGGGAGCTACGAGCAGTACTTC.

The rearrangement joins TRBV4-1 to TRBJ2-3; D gene ambiguous. Trimming took off 2 bases at V and 1 base at J, with 7 bases between the two ends. The CDR3 spans 14 residues. Germline CDR1 MGHRA, CDR2 YSYEKL. The CDR3 region has the DNA TGCGCCAGCAGCCAATTCGCGGGCACAGATACGCAGTATTTT. Translation: CASSQFAGTDTQYF.

This clonotype has more than one count but fewer than ten. The rearrangement joins TRBV24-1 to TRBJ1-2, with D maybe TRBD1 (6 bases). The CDR3 is made up of 14 amino acids. Germline V CDR1 and CDR2: KGHDR, SFDVKD. Trimming removed 4 bases from V and 9 bases from J, with 17 bases in between. Here the CDR3 DNA reads TGTGCCACCAGTGAACCAGGGGAATCGTGGAGCTACACCTTC. It translates to CATSEPGESWSYTF.

This clonotype came up a few times. V and J are TRBV11-2 and TRBJ2-1; 15 bases agree with TRBD2. Germline V gene sequence: CDR1 SGHAT, CDR2 FQNNGV. CDR3 length: 17 amino acids. After removal of 5 bases from V and 5 bases from J, the junction contained 7 bases not matched to a gene. The CDR3 here is CASSLGLAGGTHNEQFF. The CDR3 DNA reads TGTGCCAGCAGCCTAGGACTAGCGGGGGGGACACACAATGAGCAGTTCTTC.